A single TCR beta chain is shown here with its context. These data are taken from a study of early T cells in non-severe SARS-CoV-2 infection. Study at large: The authors sequenced bulk RNA from unsorted whole blood, leaving chains unpaired.

After removal of 2 bases from V and 5 bases from J, the junction contained 3 bases not matched to a gene. Looked up from germline, CDR1 is LNHDA and CDR2 is SQIVND (reference sequence). This CDR3 region has 15 residues. Unique molecular identifier tags were affixed to discrete cDNA molecules. One entry per CDR3 protein results from TCRdb running MiXCR on the 5' RACE reads. The sample records tens of thousands of distinct CDR3 sequences, approximately 5.4% being singletons. The chain couples TRBV19 to TRBJ2-1, with 10 bases matching TRBD2. The sequence derives from an adult who was a healthcare worker with PCR-confirmed SARS-CoV-2 infection or an uninfected control (not recorded which). The material was whole blood, obtained at baseline. In DNA form, the CDR3 reads TGTGCCAGTAGTATACAAGCGGGGGGGGACAATGAGCAGTTCTTC. Translation: CASSIQAGGDNEQFF.